This T cell receptor (beta chain) was recovered during a study of PD-1 blockade in classical Hodgkin lymphoma. Each and every patient relapsed after autologous stem cell transplantation, and patients got differing brentuximab vedotin exposure. Negative selection with magnetic separation was used to purify CD4+ T cells from thawed PBMCs. Libraries were prepared by immunoSEQ multiplex PCR; TCRdb keeps only in-frame clonotypes and omits some of them. In the table there are more than 25,000 clones, over 75% of which are singletons. The origin of this receptor is a human donor with classical Hodgkin lymphoma. This material consisted of CD4+ T cells from blood, taken at baseline.

The CDR3 here is CASSIGRGDGYTF. The CDR3 nucleotides are TGTGCCAGTAGTATAGGCAGGGGGGATGGCTACACCTTC. The chain recombines TRBV19 with TRBJ1-2; 7 positions agree with TRBD1. Germline V CDR1 and CDR2: LNHDA, SQIVND (reference sequence). J gave up 6 bases and V 1 base, and 2 bases lay outside the gene matches. The CDR3 has 13 amino acids.